These 18 T cell receptor beta chains were sequenced from one sample in a study of T cells in Graves' hyperthyroidism and ophthalmopathy. Amplified TCR beta CDR3 regions derived from RNA transcripts. RT-PCR in the first round (using the HTBI primer set) targeted the TCR CDR3. TCRdb reprocessed the multiplex PCR reads via MiXCR and lists one record per CDR3 protein. Of hundreds of thousands of distinct CDR3 sequences listed, about 20% were seen once; the top ten hold 49%. The material sequenced was blood. All receptors derive from a woman between 70 and 85 years old with Graves' ophthalmopathy.

DNA of the CDR3: TGCAGCGCAAGACCGGGCCAAGAGACCCAGTACTTC. Its protein product is CSARPGQETQYF. This chain connects TRBV29-1 to TRBJ2-5; the D is unclear. The ends were cut back, 7 bases at V and 1 base at J, with 10 bases in the middle. The V gene's germline CDR1 is SQVTM and CDR2 ANQGSEA. The CDR3 runs 12 residues.

V gene TRBV10-3 combines with J gene TRBJ1-2; a weak D match, TRBD1 (6 bases). The V and J ends lost 3 bases and 0 bases respectively, with 14 bases between them. The CDR3 has 16 residues. The V gene's germline CDR1 is ENHRY and CDR2 SYGVKD. CDR3 nucleotides: TGTGCCATCAGTGACCCCTACAGGGCTACTAACTATGGCTACACCTTC. Its protein product is CAISDPYRATNYGYTF.

This clonotype was seen repeatedly, ten times or more. The chain is built from TRBV12-3 or TRBV12-4 and TRBJ2-5; possible D gene TRBD1, 6 bases. Trimming removed 6 bases at V and 1 base at J, with 15 bases between. The CDR3 runs 15 residues. The CDR3 bases are TGTGCCAGCAGGCCGGGACACACAATCCAAGAGACCCAGTACTTC. This sequence encodes CASRPGHTIQETQYF.

The genes are TRBV4-1 and TRBJ2-7; TRBD1 matches 10 bases. CDR1 and CDR2 (germline): MGHRA, YSYEKL. The CDR3 contains 15 residues. With V trimmed by 3 bases and J by 5 bases, 7 bases remained unmatched. CDR3 DNA sequence: TGCGCCAGCAGCCACCCCGGGACAGGGGACCACGAGCAGTACTTC. It encodes CASSHPGTGDHEQYF.

The gene calls are TRBV5-1 and TRBJ2-1; D assignment may be TRBD1 or TRBD2 (5 bases each). V was pared by 1 base and J by 3 bases, with 11 bases between. Germline lookup yields CDR1 SGHRS and CDR2 YFSETQ. The CDR3 is made up of 15 amino acids. Here the CDR3 reads CASSLLGAGYNEQFF. The CDR3 DNA is TGCGCCAGCAGCTTGCTCGGGGCGGGCTACAATGAGCAGTTCTTC.

The chain couples TRBV14 to TRBJ1-1; D is unclear. Between the trimmed V and J ends, which lost 1 base and 2 bases, there was a span of 5 bases. Germline V CDR1 and CDR2: SGHDN, FVKESK. There are 13 residues in the CDR3. This CDR3 reads CASSQVANTEAFF. Here the CDR3 DNA reads TGTGCCAGCAGCCAAGTAGCTAACACTGAAGCTTTCTTT.

This chain links TRBV19 with TRBJ1-6; the D gene is possibly TRBD1 (5 bases). The CDR3 has 15 amino acids. Germline CDR1 reads LNHDA; CDR2 reads SQIVND (reference sequence). Trimming shortened V by 3 bases and J by 9 bases, and 15 bases separated the two germline ends. The DNA for the CDR3 is TGTGCCAGTAGTATCAAGGAGGGGTTTCGTTCACCCCTCCACTTT. As protein: CASSIKEGFRSPLHF.

This clonotype has just a few counts. The chain couples TRBV9 to TRBJ2-7, with D uncertain. CDR1 and CDR2 (germline): SGDLS, YYNGEE. V gave up 0 bases and J gave up 3 bases, with 10 bases separating them. The CDR3 loop spans 14 amino acids. The CDR3 DNA follows: TGTGCCAGCAGCGTAGATGCCCTAGACTACGAGCAGTACTTC. This translates into CASSVDALDYEQYF.

The V and J genes are TRBV6-2 or TRBV6-3 and TRBJ2-3; D could derive from TRBD1 or TRBD2 (5 bases each). This CDR3 comprises 14 residues. V was trimmed by 8 bases and J by 3 bases, leaving 15 bases between them. CDR1 and CDR2 (germline): MNHEY, SVGEGT. The CDR3 loop is CASEGLGVTDTQYF. DNA for the CDR3: TGTGCCAGCGAGGGGTTGGGGGTAACAGATACGCAGTATTTT.

The chain has TRBV6-1 and TRBJ2-2; 8 nucleotides agree with TRBD1. CDR3 length: 13 residues. Germline lookup yields CDR1 MNHNS and CDR2 SASEGT. V shed 8 bases, J shed 6 bases, and the junction held 5 bases outside the gene matches. This CDR3 reads CASQGAGAGELFF. In DNA form, the CDR3 reads TGTGCCAGCCAGGGGGCCGGCGCCGGGGAGCTGTTTTTT.

A few counts support this clonotype. The CDR3 bases are TGTGCCAGCTCATGGACAGGGGACCAAGATACGCAGTATTTT. This encodes CASSWTGDQDTQYF. The V gene is TRBV18, the J gene TRBJ2-3; 9 bases fit TRBD1. The CDR3 has 14 residues. Germline values: CDR1 KGHSH, CDR2 LQKENI. V lost 5 bases, J lost 5 bases, and 5 bases stayed unmatched.

About this clonotype: At one end the junction does not follow the germline gene, possibly because of a read error. The V and J genes are TRBV5-1 and TRBJ1-2, with D unresolved. The CDR3 consists of 15 residues. The germline gives CDR1 SGHRS, CDR2 YFSETQ. CDR3 residues: CTSSLDGRPSSGYTF. Written as DNA, the CDR3 is TGCACCAGCAGCTTGGACGGGAGGCCATCTAGTGGCTACACCTTC.

The chain links TRBV4-1 to TRBJ2-1; 7 bases match TRBD2. The V segment lost 1 base and the J segment 8 bases; nucleotides outside the gene matches: 2. From germline, CDR1 is MGHRA and CDR2 YSYEKL. The length of the CDR3 is 13 residues. The CDR3 sequence: CASSQGGGDEQFF. The CDR3 DNA reads TGCGCCAGCAGCCAAGGCGGGGGTGATGAGCAGTTCTTC.

At least ten counts were recorded for this clonotype. This chain joins TRBV7-2 and TRBJ2-5; 11 bases are a match to TRBD2. CDR3 size: 17 residues. V lost 5 bases and J lost 5; bases outside the gene matches: 13. Germline loops: CDR1 SGHTA, CDR2 FQGNSA. For the CDR3, the DNA is TGTGCCAGCAGCCGTCTTAGCGGGAGGGCCTTAGGGGAGACCCAGTACTTC. Translated, it gives CASSRLSGRALGETQYF.

This clonotype has only a few counts. The chain employs TRBV4-1 and TRBJ2-1; TRBD1 aligns across 7 bases. Trimming at V came to 0 bases and at J to 4 bases, leaving 3 bases not matched to a gene. The CDR3 is 15 amino acids. Germline loops: CDR1 MGHRA, CDR2 YSYEKL. CDR3 region: CASSQEGTVYNEQFF. CDR3 sequence (DNA): TGCGCCAGCAGCCAAGAAGGGACAGTTTACAATGAGCAGTTCTTC.

This chain joins TRBV4-1 and TRBJ1-1; D call uncertain. In germline, CDR1 is MGHRA, CDR2 YSYEKL. V was cut by 0 bases and J by 2 bases, with 10 bases left in between. CDR3 size: 15 residues. Here the CDR3 reads CASSQETLINTEAFF. The DNA of the CDR3 is TGCGCCAGCAGCCAAGAGACACTCATAAACACTGAAGCTTTCTTT.

This clonotype has a handful of counts. The chain has TRBV30 and TRBJ1-5; no clear D. V lost 4 bases, J lost 11 bases, and 15 bases lay in between. In germline, CDR1 is GTSNPN, CDR2 SVGIG (reference sequence). The CDR3 contains 12 residues. The CDR3 nucleotides are TGTGCCTGGAACGACGGGTATGGATCCCAGCATTTT. This codes for CAWNDGYGSQHF.

This clonotype was recorded a few times. The chain is built from TRBV27 and TRBJ1-1; D not certain. This CDR3 has 15 residues. V lost 3 bases and J lost 3, with 14 bases in between. Looked up from germline, CDR1 is MNHEY and CDR2 is SMNVEV (reference sequence). The CDR3: CASSFSVVRYTEAFF. CDR3 coding DNA: TGTGCCAGCAGTTTCTCTGTCGTTCGGTACACTGAAGCTTTCTTT.